This TCR beta chain was retrieved from a study of T cells expressing NK-cell markers. Broader study findings: It was still unclear whether expanded NKG2C+ T cell clones were HCMV specific.

The CDR3 runs to 15 residues. A note on this clonotype: Its antigen is as yet unknown.

TCRdb re-called the 5' RACE reads; every CDR3 protein appears as one record, without DNA. The sample table includes some 280,000 distinct CDR3 sequences. The chain combines TRBV12-3 or TRBV12-4 with TRBJ1-5; the TCRdb D gene call, TRBD1, has no DNA to confirm it. The sequenced material came from blood T cells: a sorted CD56 or NKG2C T cell subset, CD4+ or CD8+ T cells, or bulk PBMC T cells (not recorded which). The origin of this receptor is a man aged 18 to 29 in good health. The CDR3 sequence is CASSFWDRSNQPQHF.